This T cell receptor beta chain is drawn from a study of cytomegalovirus exposure and HLA in healthy donors. About this clone itself: The target antigen is unknown.

In germline, CDR1 is MGHRA, CDR2 YSYEKL. V was pared by 2 bases and J by 2 bases, with 8 bases of the junction left unmatched. The CDR3 is 16 amino acids. Healthy people donating bone marrow made up the donors. Primers: 60 Vbeta forward and 13 Jbeta reverse. Original methodology: A follow-up analysis tallied around 80 million unique TCR beta chains, approximately 10 million shared. Using immunoSEQ multiplex PCR, the repertoire was profiled, and TCRdb retains in-frame clones only, with some absent. V and J calls and clone size are given by that table; D and trimming were obtained from the DNA. Found here are around 220,000 clones, approximately 68% of them singletons; the top ten hold roughly 2%. Study results and limitations: Evidence from a later analysis indicated that most CMV-associated TCR beta chains looked HLA-restricted.

The clonotype was recovered from a woman aged 25 to 39 in good health and CMV-seronegative. Sequencing input: PBMCs. The chain carries TRBV4-1 and TRBJ1-2, with 7 bases identical to TRBD1. Here the CDR3 reads CASSQPLDRENYGYTF. The DNA for the CDR3 is TGCGCCAGCAGCCAACCCTTAGACAGGGAAAACTATGGCTACACCTTC.